The rows below give T cell receptor beta chains drawn from one sample of a study of OX40 agonist ivuxolimab in advanced cancers. Method: immunoSEQ multiplex PCR; TCRdb's copy keeps in-frame clones and lacks some. Here the sample spans over 30,000 clones, approximately 79% being singletons. The material was CD4+ or CD8+ T cells sorted from blood, obtained in a trial of the OX40 agonist ivuxolimab. These receptors all stem from an adult with an advanced solid tumor such as melanoma, head and neck, liver or kidney cancer. The CDR3 runs from the conserved cysteine through the conserved F or W. The D gene is left open where the match is weak. Only some rows state a clone size, as once, few, many or a class for expanded clones.

CDR3 DNA | CDR3 protein | D gene | V gene | clone size | J gene
TGTGCCAGCAGCTTGGTCTCGTACAATGAGCAGTTCTTC | CASSLVSYNEQFF | - | TRBV5-4 | - | TRBJ2-1
TGTGCCAGCAGTGCCGGGAACTCTGGAAACACCATATATTTT | CASSAGNSGNTIYF | - | TRBV6-1 | - | TRBJ1-3
TGTGCCAGCAGCGATGGGACAGGGGCAGGATATGGCTACACCTTC | CASSDGTGAGYGYTF | TRBD1 | TRBV9 | - | TRBJ1-2
TGCGCCAGCAGCCAAGAAGGGTACTACGAGCAGTACTTC | CASSQEGYYEQYF | - | TRBV4-1 | - | TRBJ2-7
TGCGCCAGCAGCTTGCCTACAGACAGGTCTGGCGAGCAGTACTTC | CASSLPTDRSGEQYF | - | TRBV5-1 | once | TRBJ2-7
TGTGCCAGCAGCTCGACAGCTAACCAAGAGACCCAGTACTTC | CASSSTANQETQYF | - | TRBV7-9 | - | TRBJ2-5
TGTGCCAGCAGCTTACTTATGGGGGGCAATCAGCCCCAGCATTTT | CASSLLMGGNQPQHF | - | TRBV7-8 | - | TRBJ1-5
TGTGCCAGCAGCCAAGTCCAGACTGGTGAGCAGTTCTTC | CASSQVQTGEQFF | - | TRBV14 | - | TRBJ2-1
TGTGCCAGTAGTTCCGGACTAGGGGAAACCGGGGAGCTGTTTTTT | CASSSGLGETGELFF | TRBD2 | TRBV19 | - | TRBJ2-2
TGTGCCAGCCGTGACGGGAAGGCAGGGAGTTCCCACGAGCAGTACTTC | CASRDGKAGSSHEQYF | - | TRBV6-1 | medium-sized | TRBJ2-7
TGTGCCAGCAGCTTAGATCCGGGACAAGGTTACGAGCAGTACTTC | CASSLDPGQGYEQYF | - | TRBV7-6 | - | TRBJ2-7
TGCAGCGCTCTACGAGGGGGCGTCGAAGCTTTCTTT | CSALRGGVEAFF | TRBD1 | TRBV29-1 | - | TRBJ1-1
TGTGCCAGCAGTTTATCGATGGGTTACGAGCAGTACTTC | CASSLSMGYEQYF | - | TRBV27 | - | TRBJ2-7
TGCGCCAGCAGCCGGGACCCCAGAGAGACCCAGTACTTC | CASSRDPRETQYF | - | TRBV4-1 | - | TRBJ2-5
TGTGCCAGCAGCGTAGACCGGGGGGTCCAAGAGACCCAGTACTTC | CASSVDRGVQETQYF | TRBD2 | TRBV9 | - | TRBJ2-5
TGCGCCAGCAGCCAAGATAAGCGTATCCAAGAGACCCAGTACTTC | CASSQDKRIQETQYF | - | TRBV4-1 | - | TRBJ2-5
TGTGCCAGCACTAGACAGGGAGGAAGTGGCAATCAGCCCCAGCATTTT | CASTRQGGSGNQPQHF | TRBD1 | TRBV6-6 | few | TRBJ1-5
TGTGCCTGGAGTGAGCCGACAGGGGGGACCGGGGAGCTGTTTTTT | CAWSEPTGGTGELFF | TRBD1 | TRBV30 | - | TRBJ2-2
TGTGCCAGCAGTTTATCTATCTCTGGAAACACCATATATTTT | CASSLSISGNTIYF | - | TRBV28 | - | TRBJ1-3
TGTGCCAGCAGCAAAGTACAGTTAGACAGGGGTGTAAACACCATATATTTT | CASSKVQLDRGVNTIYF | - | TRBV21-1 | - | TRBJ1-3
TGTGCCAGCAGCAATCGTTTCCAGGGAGTATTAAGCAATCAGCCCCAGCATTTT | CASSNRFQGVLSNQPQHF | - | TRBV21-1 | - | TRBJ1-5
TGTGCCTTCCTAGACCAGAACACCGGGGAGCTGTTTTTT | CAFLDQNTGELFF | - | TRBV5-5 | - | TRBJ2-2
TGTGCCAGCAGCTCCCGTGAAGGGAGCACAGAGACCCAGTACTTC | CASSSREGSTETQYF | - | TRBV5-4 | - | TRBJ2-5
TGTGCCAGCAGCTTTGCTGGCGAGGGACAAATTAGCACAGATACGCAGTATTTT | CASSFAGEGQISTDTQYF | - | TRBV7-6 | - | TRBJ2-3
TGTGCCAGCAGCGGGGGACAGAGGAGTTGGAATGAAAAACTGTTTTTT | CASSGGQRSWNEKLFF | TRBD1 | TRBV7-2 | - | TRBJ1-4
TGTGCCAGCAGCTTAGGGGATATAGGAGATACGCAGTATTTT | CASSLGDIGDTQYF | - | TRBV7-9 | - | TRBJ2-3
TGTGCCAGCAGCCAGGGGACAGGGGGCTCGACTGAAGCTTTCTTT | CASSQGTGGSTEAFF | TRBD1 | TRBV7-9 | - | TRBJ1-1
TGTGCCAGCAGCCCTACTCCGGACAGGGATGAAAAACTGTTTTTT | CASSPTPDRDEKLFF | TRBD1 | TRBV5-4 | - | TRBJ1-4
TGTGCCAGCAGTCCTCCCGGGAAAAGTAACTATGGCTACACCTTC | CASSPPGKSNYGYTF | - | TRBV11-1 | - | TRBJ1-2